The clone carrying this TCR beta chain was recorded a few times. The target antigen is unknown. The sample comes from a study of type 1 and type 2 diabetes patients. Study-wide points: Some T1D-only expanded clones might appear in more T2D or control samples.

Genomic DNA was the PCR template. Multiplex PCR with 30 forward and 13 reverse primers amplified the TCR beta CDR3. TCRdb re-derived calls from the multiplex PCR reads in MiXCR, one entry per CDR3 protein. The data show 250,000 to 300,000 distinct CDR3 sequences, approximately 50% seen once. This CDR3 spans 13 amino acids. The ends were cut back, 3 bases at V and 1 base at J, with 6 bases in the middle. Sample: peripheral blood mononuclear cells (PBMCs). The source of this sequence is a man aged 18 to 35 with type 2 diabetes. The rearrangement uses TRBV12-3 or TRBV12-4 and TRBJ1-1; no reliable D call. The CDR3 DNA follows: TGTGCCAGCAGTTTGTGGACGAACACTGAAGCTTTCTTT. Translating gives CASSLWTNTEAFF.